This entry lists 19 T cell receptor beta chains sequenced from one sample in a study of Ad26.COV2.S vaccination and SARS-CoV-2 variants. Documented treatment: roughly 18 received Ad26.COV2.S at low or high dose, single or two shots; 5 received placebo; per-sample allocation not given. Following the first vaccine or placebo injection, samples were taken on day 63. Assay: immunoSEQ multiplex PCR; the TCRdb copy retains only in-frame clones and omits some. The data hold 400,000 or so clones, with about nine tenths observed a single time. The material sequenced was peripheral blood, taken in a trial of Ad26.COV2.S vaccine versus placebo. Receptors were obtained from a person aged 18-65 years who received the Ad26.COV2.S COVID-19 vaccine or a placebo.

As regards this clone: Other DNA sequences in this sample translate to the same CDR3. This chain uses TRBV7-2 with TRBJ1-1, with unresolved D. The CDR3 length is 13 residues. The V and J ends lost 3 bases and 0 bases respectively, with 5 bases between them. Germline V lookup: CDR1 SGHTA, CDR2 FQGNSA. In DNA, the CDR3 is TGTGCCAGCAGCTTGGGGATGAACACTGAAGCTTTCTTT. Protein sequence: CASSLGMNTEAFF.

This rearrangement joins TRBV6-5 to TRBJ2-3; the D call may be TRBD1 or TRBD2 (5 bases each). Trimming left V 5 bases short and J 2 bases short, with 14 bases between. This CDR3 has 15 residues. CDR1 is MNHEY, CDR2 SVGAGI, per germline. The CDR3 region is CASSTIGGNTDTQYF. The CDR3 DNA follows: TGTGCCAGCAGTACCATTGGGGGAAACACAGATACGCAGTATTTT.

The chain uses TRBV4-3 and TRBJ2-2, with 9 bases that match TRBD1. The V gene's germline CDR1 is LGHNA and CDR2 YSLEER. The junction had 4 bases not matched to a gene; V was cut back by 4 bases and J by 4 bases. CDR3 size: 15 residues. The DNA for the CDR3 is TGCGCCAGCAGCCCCGGGACAGGGTTCACCGGGGAGCTGTTTTTT. Its translation is CASSPGTGFTGELFF.

This clone was counted only a few times. This rearrangement joins TRBV2 to TRBJ1-5; no firm D call. CDR1 and CDR2 (germline): SNHLY, FYNNEI. The CDR3 is 15 amino acids. Deletions cut 0 bases from V and 9 bases from J, with 15 bases between. The CDR3 region is CASSEAVVAGSPQHF. In nucleotides, the CDR3 is TGTGCCAGCAGTGAAGCGGTGGTCGCAGGATCGCCCCAGCATTTT.

The sample holds a few counts of this clone. The chain employs TRBV24-1 and TRBJ1-2; no clear D gene. Per the germline V gene, CDR1 is KGHDR and CDR2 is SFDVKD. The CDR3 spans 14 residues. Trimming removed 10 bases at V and 7 bases at J, with 21 bases between. CDR3 in amino acids: CATPMLGARGGYTF. Written as DNA, the CDR3 is TGTGCCACACCTATGCTTGGCGCCAGAGGTGGCTACACCTTC.

This clone has a handful of counts. This rearrangement joins TRBV6-5 to TRBJ1-2; 7 bases align to TRBD1. The CDR3 extends over 15 amino acids. Germline CDR1 MNHEY, CDR2 SVGAGI. The trim removed 5 bases at V and 2 bases at J, leaving 8 bases unmatched. The CDR3 sequence is CASSTYPTGNYGYTF. Here the CDR3 DNA reads TGTGCCAGCAGTACTTACCCGACAGGGAACTATGGCTACACCTTC.

The chain employs TRBV15 and TRBJ1-3; D is ambiguous. Germline lookup yields CDR1 LNHNV and CDR2 YYDKDF (reference sequence). The CDR3 covers 13 residues. V shed 0 bases and J shed 4 bases, with 4 bases lying between them. The CDR3 DNA reads TGTGCCACCAGCAGAGATAGCGGAAACACCATATATTTT. Its translation: CATSRDSGNTIYF.

The V gene is TRBV10-3, the J gene TRBJ1-1; 9 bases map to TRBD1. The length of the CDR3 is 14 residues. J was trimmed by 9 bases and V by 3 bases; bases with no gene match: 8. CDR1 is ENHRY and CDR2 is SYGVKD in the germline V gene. CDR3 in DNA: TGTGCCATCAGTGAAGGACAGGGGAGAGAAAAAGCTTTCTTT. Translation gives CAISEGQGREKAFF.

V is TRBV19 and J is TRBJ1-6; 7 positions agree with TRBD1. This CDR3 comprises 15 residues. The germline gives CDR1 LNHDA, CDR2 SQIVND (reference sequence). V lost 5 bases to trimming and J lost 5 bases; unmatched junction nucleotides: 6. The CDR3 loop is CASSGRDSDNSPLHF. The CDR3 nucleotides are TGTGCCAGTAGTGGCCGGGACAGTGATAATTCACCCCTCCACTTT.

This clone was seen a single time. The V and J genes are TRBV18 and TRBJ1-5; 8 nucleotides align to TRBD1. V was pared by 5 bases and J by 7 bases, with 10 bases of the junction left unmatched. This CDR3 has 15 residues. Germline V gene lookup returns CDR1 KGHSH and CDR2 LQKENI. The CDR3 loop reads CASSRDRGSWQPQHF. The CDR3 DNA reads as TGTGCCAGCTCAAGAGACAGGGGAAGTTGGCAGCCCCAGCATTTT.

This rearrangement joins TRBV4-3 to TRBJ1-1; D is ambiguous. The V end was cut by 0 bases, the J end by 10 bases, with 18 bases between. Germline V gives CDR1 LGHNA, CDR2 YSLEER. The CDR3 spans 15 residues. CDR3 sequence (DNA): TGCGCCAGCAGCCAAGATAGGGAAAGGGCGGGGTTAGCTTTCTTT. It is translated as CASSQDRERAGLAFF.

This clone came up once. The rearrangement joins TRBV10-2 to TRBJ2-3; TRBD2 matches at 9 bases. The trim removed 7 bases at V and 1 base at J, leaving 15 bases unmatched. The CDR3 runs 18 residues. Germline values: CDR1 WSHSY, CDR2 SAAADI. CDR3 amino acids: CASTGRPSGGPRTDTQYF. CDR3 DNA sequence: TGCGCCAGCACTGGGCGACCCAGCGGGGGGCCTCGCACAGATACGCAGTATTTT.

This CDR3 reads CATSGAGWPGSQPQHF. The CDR3 DNA reads as TGTGCCACCAGTGGGGCTGGGTGGCCTGGTAGTCAGCCCCAGCATTTT. The genes are TRBV24-1 and TRBJ1-5; D gene ambiguous. Trimming removed 5 bases at V and 6 bases at J, with 19 bases between. This CDR3 has 16 residues. Germline assignment: CDR1 KGHDR and CDR2 SFDVKD.

The chain employs TRBV28 and TRBJ2-1, with D unresolved. CDR3 length: 14 residues. V was cut by 2 bases and J by 12 bases, with 17 bases left in between. The germline V gene encodes CDR1 MDHEN and CDR2 SYDVKM. The CDR3 here is CASSLPRLSVVQFF. Written as DNA, the CDR3 is TGTGCCAGCAGTTTACCCCGACTTTCAGTTGTGCAGTTCTTC.

This clone was picked up one time. This chain connects TRBV7-9 to TRBJ1-1; 7 nucleotides agree with TRBD1. V was clipped by 3 bases and J by 0 bases; unmatched bases: 10. The CDR3 runs 17 residues. Germline CDR1 and CDR2: SEHNR and FQNEAQ (reference sequence). The DNA of the CDR3 is TGTGCCAGCAGCTTTAATTTTCGACAGGGAATGAACACTGAAGCTTTCTTT. It specifies CASSFNFRQGMNTEAFF. The variable domain in full, with the rest retrieved from reference TRBV7-9 and TRBJ1-1, is DTGVSQNPRHKITKRGQNVTFRCDPISEHNRLYWYRQTLGQGPEFLTYFQNEAQLEKSRLLSDRFSAERPKGSFSTLEIQRTEQGDSAMYLCASSFNFRQGMNTEAFFGQGTRLTVV.

The V and J genes are TRBV2 and TRBJ1-4; D is ambiguous. The V gene lost 2 bases and the J gene lost 7 bases, with 17 bases spanning the gap. Looked up from germline, CDR1 is SNHLY and CDR2 is FYNNEI. CDR3 size: 16 residues. The CDR3 protein is CASSETRPDRVEKLFF. As DNA, the CDR3 is TGTGCCAGCAGTGAAACCCGACCGGATCGTGTTGAAAAACTGTTTTTT.

This chain connects TRBV18 to TRBJ2-1; 7 nucleotides match TRBD2. V shed 3 bases, J shed 2 bases, and the junction held 10 bases outside the gene matches. The CDR3 spans 17 residues. In germline, CDR1 is KGHSH, CDR2 LQKENI. CDR3 region: CASSPGRGVTAYNEQFF. The CDR3 coding sequence is TGTGCCAGCTCACCGGGACGGGGGGTCACCGCCTACAATGAGCAGTTCTTC.

This chain joins TRBV7-2 and TRBJ2-3, with D possibly being TRBD1 or TRBD2 (5 bases each). Germline assignment: CDR1 SGHTA and CDR2 FQGNSA. The V end lost 1 base, the J end lost 5 bases, and 7 bases lay between the germline ends. The CDR3 runs 13 residues. DNA of the CDR3: TGTGCCAGCAGCTTAGGGGGGAGAGATACGCAGTATTTT. Its translation is CASSLGGRDTQYF.

The gene calls are TRBV6-5 and TRBJ1-2; 8 bases are shared with TRBD1. V was clipped by 4 bases and J by 6 bases; unmatched bases: 4. CDR1 is MNHEY, CDR2 SVGAGI, per germline. The length of the CDR3 is 13 residues. CDR3 residues: CASSFGQGNGYTF. Here the CDR3 DNA reads TGTGCCAGCAGTTTCGGACAGGGAAATGGCTACACCTTC.